A selection of T cell receptor beta chains follows, all from one sample in a study of cytomegalovirus exposure and HLA in healthy donors. Measured with immunoSEQ multiplex PCR; TCRdb has only the in-frame clones, and not every one. Found here are about 100,000 clones, over 70% of them singletons; the top ten hold approximately 2%. The sequenced material came from PBMCs. These receptor sequences come from a man aged 25-45 years in good health and CMV-seronegative. Each CDR3 is given with its conserved first and last residue.

J | V | CDR3
TRBJ2-1 | TRBV7-2 | CASSLVTGRREQFF
TRBJ2-7 | TRBV7-8 | CASSLGLAGVGEQYF
TRBJ1-2 | TRBV7-2 | CASSLVPPARQTYGYTF
TRBJ2-7 | TRBV7-2 | CASSLAGSGYEQYF
TRBJ1-2 | TRBV5-1 | CASGTVYGYTF
TRBJ2-1 | TRBV5-1 | CASSLLSSAYNEQFF
TRBJ2-5 | TRBV28 | CASRETGQGKKTQYF
TRBJ2-7 | TRBV28 | CANSLRTKFVNEQYF
TRBJ2-7 | TRBV6-1 | CASGPRSGVPYEQYF
TRBJ2-3 | TRBV6-1 | CASHAGDTDTQYF
TRBJ2-7 | TRBV4-2 | CASSQGVGGGGEQYF
TRBJ2-3 | TRBV19 | CASSTPGGVTQYF
TRBJ2-7 | TRBV5-6 | CASSPGVGEQYF
TRBJ1-5 | TRBV13 | CASGSGTGDYSSNQPQHF
TRBJ2-7 | TRBV29-1 | CSVVVGDSATYEQYF
TRBJ1-4 | TRBV5-6 | CASSLGLVGSDEKLFF
TRBJ1-2 | TRBV7-9 | CASSSPGRQGSGYTF